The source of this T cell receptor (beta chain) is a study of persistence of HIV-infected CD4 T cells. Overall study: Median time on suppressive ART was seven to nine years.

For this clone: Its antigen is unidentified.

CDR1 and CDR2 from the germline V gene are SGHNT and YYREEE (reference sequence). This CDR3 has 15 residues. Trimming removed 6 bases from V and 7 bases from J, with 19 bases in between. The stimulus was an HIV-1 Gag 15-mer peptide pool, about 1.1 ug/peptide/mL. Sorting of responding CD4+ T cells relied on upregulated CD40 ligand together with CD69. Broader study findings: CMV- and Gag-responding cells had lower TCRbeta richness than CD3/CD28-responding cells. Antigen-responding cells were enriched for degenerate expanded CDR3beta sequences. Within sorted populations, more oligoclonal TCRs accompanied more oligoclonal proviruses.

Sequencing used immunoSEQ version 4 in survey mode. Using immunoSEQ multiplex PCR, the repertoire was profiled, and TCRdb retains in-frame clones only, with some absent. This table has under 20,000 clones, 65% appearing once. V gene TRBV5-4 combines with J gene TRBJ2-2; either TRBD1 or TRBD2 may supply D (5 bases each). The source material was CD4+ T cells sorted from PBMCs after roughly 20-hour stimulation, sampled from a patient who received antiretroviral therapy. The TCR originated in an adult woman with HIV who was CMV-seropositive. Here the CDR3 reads CASTRDLKDNGELFF. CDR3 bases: TGTGCCAGCACCCGGGACCTTAAAGATAACGGGGAGCTGTTTTTT.